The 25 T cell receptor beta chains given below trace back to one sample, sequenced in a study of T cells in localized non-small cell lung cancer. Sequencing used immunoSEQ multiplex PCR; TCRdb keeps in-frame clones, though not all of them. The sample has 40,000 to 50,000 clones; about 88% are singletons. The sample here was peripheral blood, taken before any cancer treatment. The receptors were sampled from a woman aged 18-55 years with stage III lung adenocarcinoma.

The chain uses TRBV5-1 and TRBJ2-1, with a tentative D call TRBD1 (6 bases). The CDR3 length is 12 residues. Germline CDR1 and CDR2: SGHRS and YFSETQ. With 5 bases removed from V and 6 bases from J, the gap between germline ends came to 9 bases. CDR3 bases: TGCGCCAGCAGGGAACAGGGCAATGAGCAGTTCTTC. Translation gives CASREQGNEQFF.

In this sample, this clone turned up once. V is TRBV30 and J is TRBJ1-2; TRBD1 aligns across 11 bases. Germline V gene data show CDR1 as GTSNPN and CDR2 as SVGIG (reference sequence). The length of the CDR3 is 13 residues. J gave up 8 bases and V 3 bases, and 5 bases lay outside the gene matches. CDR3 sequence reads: CAWRAGQGAGYTF. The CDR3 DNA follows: TGTGCCTGGAGAGCCGGACAGGGGGCCGGCTACACCTTC.

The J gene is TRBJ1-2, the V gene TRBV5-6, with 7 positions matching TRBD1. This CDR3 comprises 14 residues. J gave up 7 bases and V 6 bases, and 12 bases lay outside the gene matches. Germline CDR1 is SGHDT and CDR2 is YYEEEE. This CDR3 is CASTPRQGLTGYTF. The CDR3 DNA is TGTGCCAGCACCCCGAGACAGGGTTTGACTGGCTACACCTTC.

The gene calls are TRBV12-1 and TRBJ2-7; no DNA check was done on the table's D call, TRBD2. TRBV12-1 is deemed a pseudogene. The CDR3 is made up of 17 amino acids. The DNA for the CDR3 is TGTGCCAGCAGCCCCCAATTGGGAGGGGGTGAGACCTACGAGCAGTACTTC. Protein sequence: CASSPQLGGGETYEQYF.

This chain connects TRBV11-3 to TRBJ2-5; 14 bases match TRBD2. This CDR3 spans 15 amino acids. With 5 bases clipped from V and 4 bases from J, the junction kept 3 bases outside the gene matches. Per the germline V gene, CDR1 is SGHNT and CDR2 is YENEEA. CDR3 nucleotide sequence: TGTGCCAGCAGCGCCGGGACTAGCGGGAGAGAGACCCAGTACTTC. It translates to CASSAGTSGRETQYF.

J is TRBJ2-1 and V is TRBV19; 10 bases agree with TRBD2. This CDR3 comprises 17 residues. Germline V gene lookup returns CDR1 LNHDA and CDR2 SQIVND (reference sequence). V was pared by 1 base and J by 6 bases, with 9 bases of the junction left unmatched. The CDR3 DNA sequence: TGTGCCAGTAGTATAGGATGGGTAGCGGGGGGACCCAATGAGCAGTTCTTC. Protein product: CASSIGWVAGGPNEQFF.

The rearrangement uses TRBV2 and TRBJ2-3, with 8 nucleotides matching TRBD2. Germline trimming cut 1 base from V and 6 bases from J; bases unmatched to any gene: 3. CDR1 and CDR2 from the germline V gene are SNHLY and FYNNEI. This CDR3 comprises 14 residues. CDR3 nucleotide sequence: TGTGCCAGCAGTGAAGGCGGGGGGCCGGATACGCAGTATTTT. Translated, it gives CASSEGGGPDTQYF.

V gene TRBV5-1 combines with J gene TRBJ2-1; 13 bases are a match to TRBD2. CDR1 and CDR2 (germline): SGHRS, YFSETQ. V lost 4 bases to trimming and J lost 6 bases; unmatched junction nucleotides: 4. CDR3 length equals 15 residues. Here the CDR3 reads CASSVLAGGINEQFF. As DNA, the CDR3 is TGCGCCAGCAGCGTACTAGCGGGGGGGATCAATGAGCAGTTCTTC.

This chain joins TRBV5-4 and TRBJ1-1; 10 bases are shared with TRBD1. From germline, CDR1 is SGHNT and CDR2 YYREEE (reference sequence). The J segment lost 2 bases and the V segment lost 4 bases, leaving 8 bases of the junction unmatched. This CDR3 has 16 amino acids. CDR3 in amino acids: CASSPGTGAGNTEAFF. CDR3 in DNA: TGTGCCAGCAGCCCCGGGACAGGGGCAGGTAACACTGAAGCTTTCTTT.

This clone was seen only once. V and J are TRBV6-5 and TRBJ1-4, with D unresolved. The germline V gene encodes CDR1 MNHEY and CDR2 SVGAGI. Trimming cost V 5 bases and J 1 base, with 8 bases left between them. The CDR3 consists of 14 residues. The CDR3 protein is CASSRPGTNEKLFF. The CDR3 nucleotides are TGTGCCAGCAGTCGCCCAGGAACTAATGAAAAACTGTTTTTT.

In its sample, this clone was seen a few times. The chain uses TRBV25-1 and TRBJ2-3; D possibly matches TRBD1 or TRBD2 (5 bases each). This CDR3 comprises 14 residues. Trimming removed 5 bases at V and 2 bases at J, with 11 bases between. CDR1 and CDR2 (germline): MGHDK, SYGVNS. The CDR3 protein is CASSLRDATDTQYF. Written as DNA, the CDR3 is TGTGCCAGCAGTCTCCGGGACGCCACAGATACGCAGTATTTT.

The CDR3 reads CSVEKGGGSSYNEQFF. CDR3 DNA sequence: TGCAGCGTTGAGAAAGGCGGGGGCTCCTCCTACAATGAGCAGTTCTTC. The J gene is TRBJ2-1, the V gene TRBV29-1; D may be TRBD2 (7 bases). This CDR3 spans 16 amino acids. Per germline, CDR1 SQVTM and CDR2 ANQGSEA. Trimming shortened V by 3 bases and J by 0 bases, and 15 bases separated the two germline ends.

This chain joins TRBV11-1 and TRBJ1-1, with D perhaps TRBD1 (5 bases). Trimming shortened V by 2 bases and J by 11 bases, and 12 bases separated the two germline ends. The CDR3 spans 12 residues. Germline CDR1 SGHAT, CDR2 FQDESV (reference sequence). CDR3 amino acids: CASSLSSGRAFF. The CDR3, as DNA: TGTGCCAGCAGCTTATCCTCAGGGAGGGCTTTCTTT.

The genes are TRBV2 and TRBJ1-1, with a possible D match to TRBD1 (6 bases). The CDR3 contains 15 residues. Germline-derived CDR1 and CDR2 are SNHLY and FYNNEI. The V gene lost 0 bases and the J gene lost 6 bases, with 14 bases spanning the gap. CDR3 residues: CASSEATGTISEAFF. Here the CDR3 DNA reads TGTGCCAGCAGTGAAGCGACAGGAACTATTTCTGAAGCTTTCTTT. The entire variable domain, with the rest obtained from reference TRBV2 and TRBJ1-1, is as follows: EPEVTQTPSHQVTQMGQEVILRCVPISNHLYFYWYRQILGQKVEFLVSFYNNEISEKSEIFDDQFSVERPDGSNFTLKIRSTKLEDSAMYFCASSEATGTISEAFFGQGTRLTVV.

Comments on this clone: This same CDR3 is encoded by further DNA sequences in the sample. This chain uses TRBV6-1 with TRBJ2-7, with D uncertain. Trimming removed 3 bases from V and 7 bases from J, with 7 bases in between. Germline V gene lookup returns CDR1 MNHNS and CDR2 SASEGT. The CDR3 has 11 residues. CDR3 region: CASSEFYEQYF. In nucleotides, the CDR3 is TGTGCCAGCAGTGAGTTTTATGAGCAGTACTTC.

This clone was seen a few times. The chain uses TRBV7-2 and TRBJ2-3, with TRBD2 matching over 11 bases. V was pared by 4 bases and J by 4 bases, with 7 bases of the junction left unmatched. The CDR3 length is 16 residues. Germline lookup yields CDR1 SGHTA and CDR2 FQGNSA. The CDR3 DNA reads TGTGCCAGCAGCTATAGCGGGGGGGCGGGTGCAGATACGCAGTATTTT. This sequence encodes CASSYSGGAGADTQYF.

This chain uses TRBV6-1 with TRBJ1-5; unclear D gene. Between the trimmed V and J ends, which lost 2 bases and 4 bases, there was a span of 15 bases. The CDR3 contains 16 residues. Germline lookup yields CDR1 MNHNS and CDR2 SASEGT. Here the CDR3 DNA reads TGTGCCAGCAGTGAAAACCCTCTCTTGGCGAATCAGCCCCAGCATTTT. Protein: CASSENPLLANQPQHF.

The CDR3 nucleotides read TGTGCCAGCAGCGTAGGGGGAGACCAAGAGACCCAGTACTTC. Its protein product is CASSVGGDQETQYF. The V gene is TRBV9, the J gene TRBJ2-5, with TRBD2 as a possible D gene (5 bases). The germline gives CDR1 SGDLS, CDR2 YYNGEE. V gave up 0 bases and J gave up 0 bases, with 6 bases separating them. The CDR3 is 14 amino acids. Full variable domain (missing parts from reference TRBV9 and TRBJ2-5): DSGVTQTPKHLITATGQRVTLRCSPRSGDLSVYWYQQSLDQGLQFLIQYYNGEERAKGNILERFSAQQFPDLHSELNLSSLELGDSALYFCASSVGGDQETQYFGPGTRLLVL.

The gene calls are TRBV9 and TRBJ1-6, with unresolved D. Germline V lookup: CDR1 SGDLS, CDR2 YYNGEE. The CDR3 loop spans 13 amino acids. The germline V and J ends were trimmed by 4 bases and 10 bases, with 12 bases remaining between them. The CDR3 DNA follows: TGTGCCAGCAGCCCTCGTTTGGAATCACCCCTCCACTTT. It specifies CASSPRLESPLHF.

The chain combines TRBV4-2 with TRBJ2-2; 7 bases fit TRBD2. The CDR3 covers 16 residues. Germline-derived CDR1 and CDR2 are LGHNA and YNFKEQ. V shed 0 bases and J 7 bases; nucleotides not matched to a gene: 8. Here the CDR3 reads CASSQDHGLVGGELFF. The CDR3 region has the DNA TGTGCCAGCAGCCAAGATCACGGACTAGTGGGCGGGGAGCTGTTTTTT.

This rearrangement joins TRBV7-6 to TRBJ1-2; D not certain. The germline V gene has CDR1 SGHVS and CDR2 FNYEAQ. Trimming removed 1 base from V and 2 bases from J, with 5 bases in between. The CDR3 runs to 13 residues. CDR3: CASSLGGNYGYTF. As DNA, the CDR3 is TGTGCCAGCAGCTTAGGAGGGAACTATGGCTACACCTTC.

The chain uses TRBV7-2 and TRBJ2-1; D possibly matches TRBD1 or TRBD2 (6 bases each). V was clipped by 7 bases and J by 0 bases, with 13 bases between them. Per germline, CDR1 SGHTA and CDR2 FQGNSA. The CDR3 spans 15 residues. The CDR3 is CASTQEGGSYNEQFF. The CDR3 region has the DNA TGTGCCAGCACCCAAGAGGGGGGCTCCTACAATGAGCAGTTCTTC.

CDR3 in amino acids: CASSIRDQTYEQYF. In DNA form, the CDR3 reads TGTGCCAGCAGCATACGGGACCAAACCTACGAGCAGTACTTC. V is TRBV12-1 and J is TRBJ2-7. TRBV12-1 is a listed pseudogene. CDR3 length: 14 residues.

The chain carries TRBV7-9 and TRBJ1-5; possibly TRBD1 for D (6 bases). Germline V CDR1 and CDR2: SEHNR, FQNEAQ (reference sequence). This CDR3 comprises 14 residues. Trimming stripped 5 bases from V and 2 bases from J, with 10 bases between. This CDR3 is CASSRRGGNQPQHF. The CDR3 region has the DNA TGTGCCAGCAGCCGGAGGGGGGGCAATCAGCCCCAGCATTTT.

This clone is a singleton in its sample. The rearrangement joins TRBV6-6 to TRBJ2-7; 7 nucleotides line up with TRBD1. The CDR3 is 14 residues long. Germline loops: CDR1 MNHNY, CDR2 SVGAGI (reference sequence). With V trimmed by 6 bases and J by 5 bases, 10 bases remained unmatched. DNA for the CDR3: TGTGCCAGCAGGGGGGACCGACAGGGCGACGAGCAGTACTTC. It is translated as CASRGDRQGDEQYF.